This TCR beta chain was found in a study of blood T cells in healthy people across ages. Study-wide points: With age, beta diversity per million T cells declined roughly linearly, significantly by 40.

Drawn from each donor were ten milliliters of peripheral blood. Germline V gene lookup returns CDR1 MNHEY and CDR2 SVGAGI. This CDR3 spans 15 amino acids. Trimming removed 0 bases at V and 4 bases at J, with 11 bases between. Together with a sample-barcoded 5' primer, a J-beta primer mix was included in a second PCR lasting 7 to 11 cycles. One entry per CDR3 protein, called by TCRdb with MiXCR from the 5' RACE reads. The sample shows about 780,000 distinct CDR3 sequences, about 46% of them seen only once. A remark on this clonotype: What it binds is unknown.

Sequenced: blood. The source of this sequence is a man older than 75 in good health. The chain carries TRBV6-5 and TRBJ2-3; D gene unclear. The CDR3 protein is CASSYSEVGPDTQYF. The DNA of the CDR3 is TGTGCCAGCAGTTACTCAGAAGTGGGTCCAGATACGCAGTATTTT.